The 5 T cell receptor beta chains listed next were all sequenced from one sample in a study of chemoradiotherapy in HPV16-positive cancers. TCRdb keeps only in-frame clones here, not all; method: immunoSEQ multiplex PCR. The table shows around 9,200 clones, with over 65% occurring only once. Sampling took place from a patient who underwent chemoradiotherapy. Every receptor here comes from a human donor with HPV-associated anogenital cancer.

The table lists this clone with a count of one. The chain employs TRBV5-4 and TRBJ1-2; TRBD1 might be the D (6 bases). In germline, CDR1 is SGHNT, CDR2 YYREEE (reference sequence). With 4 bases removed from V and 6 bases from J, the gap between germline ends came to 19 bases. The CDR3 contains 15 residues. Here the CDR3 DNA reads TGTGCCAGCAGCGAACGCACAGGGAAGTTTGATGGCTACACCTTC. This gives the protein CASSERTGKFDGYTF. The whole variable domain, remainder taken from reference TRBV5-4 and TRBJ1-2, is ETGVTQSPTHLIKTRGQQVTLRCSSQSGHNTVSWYQQALGQGPQFIFQYYREEENGRGNFPPRFSGLQFPNYSSELNVNALELDDSALYLCASSERTGKFDGYTFGSGTRLTVV.

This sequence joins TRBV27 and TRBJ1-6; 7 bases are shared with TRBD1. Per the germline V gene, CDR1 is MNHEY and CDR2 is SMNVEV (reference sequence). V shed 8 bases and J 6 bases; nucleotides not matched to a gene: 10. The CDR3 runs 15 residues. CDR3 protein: CASGTSGQTNSPLHF. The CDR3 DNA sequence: TGTGCCAGCGGCACGTCGGGACAGACTAATTCACCCCTCCACTTT.

CDR3 amino acids: CASSLTGDEAFF. The CDR3 DNA is TGTGCCAGCAGCTTAACGGGGGATGAAGCTTTCTTT. The chain joins TRBV7-9 to TRBJ1-1; weak D call: TRBD1 (5 bases). Germline V CDR1 and CDR2: SEHNR, FQNEAQ (reference sequence). The CDR3 is 12 residues long. Trimming took 2 bases from V and 7 from J, leaving 8 bases between them.

The CDR3 sequence is CASSAQGAVNTEAFF. As DNA, the CDR3 is TGTGCCAGCAGTGCCCAGGGGGCGGTGAACACTGAAGCTTTCTTT. V usage is TRBV6-1 and J usage is TRBJ1-1; 8 bases fit TRBD1. The germline CDR1 and CDR2 sequences are MNHNS and SASEGT. J lost 0 bases, V lost 4 bases, and 4 bases had no gene match. This CDR3 is 15 amino acids long.

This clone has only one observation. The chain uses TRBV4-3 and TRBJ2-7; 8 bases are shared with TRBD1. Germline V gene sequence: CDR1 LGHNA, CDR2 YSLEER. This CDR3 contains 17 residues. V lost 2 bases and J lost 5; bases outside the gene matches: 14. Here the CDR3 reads CASSQRSVPDRADEQYF. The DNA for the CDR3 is TGCGCCAGCAGCCAAAGGTCGGTCCCGGACAGGGCGGACGAGCAGTACTTC.